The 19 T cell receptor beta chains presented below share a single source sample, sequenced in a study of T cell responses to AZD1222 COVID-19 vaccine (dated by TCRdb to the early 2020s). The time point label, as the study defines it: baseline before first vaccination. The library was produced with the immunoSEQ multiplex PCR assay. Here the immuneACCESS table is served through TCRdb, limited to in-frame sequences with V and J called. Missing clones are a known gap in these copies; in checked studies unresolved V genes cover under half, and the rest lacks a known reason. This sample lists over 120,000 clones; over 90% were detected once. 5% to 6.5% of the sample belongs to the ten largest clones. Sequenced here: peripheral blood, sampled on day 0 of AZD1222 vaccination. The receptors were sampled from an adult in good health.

CDR3 nucleotide sequence: TGTGCCAGCAGCCAAGGAGGACTAGCGAGATTCAAGAACGAGCAGTACTTC. It is translated as CASSQGGLARFKNEQYF. The rearrangement joins TRBV14 to TRBJ2-7; 9 bases are a match to TRBD2. V shed 1 base, J shed 5 bases, and the junction held 12 bases outside the gene matches. Germline-derived CDR1 and CDR2 are SGHDN and FVKESK. The CDR3 loop spans 17 amino acids.

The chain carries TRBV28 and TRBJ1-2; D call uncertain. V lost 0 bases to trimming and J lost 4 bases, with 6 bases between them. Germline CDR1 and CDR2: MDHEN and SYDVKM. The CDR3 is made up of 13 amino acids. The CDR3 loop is CASSLWGSYGYTF. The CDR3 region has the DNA TGTGCCAGCAGTTTATGGGGAAGCTATGGCTACACCTTC.

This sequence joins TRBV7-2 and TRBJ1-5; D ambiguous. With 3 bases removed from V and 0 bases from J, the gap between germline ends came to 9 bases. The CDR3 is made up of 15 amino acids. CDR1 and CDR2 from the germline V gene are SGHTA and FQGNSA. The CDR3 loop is CASSLVRNSNQPQHF. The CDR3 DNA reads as TGTGCCAGCAGCTTGGTACGGAATAGCAATCAGCCCCAGCATTTT.

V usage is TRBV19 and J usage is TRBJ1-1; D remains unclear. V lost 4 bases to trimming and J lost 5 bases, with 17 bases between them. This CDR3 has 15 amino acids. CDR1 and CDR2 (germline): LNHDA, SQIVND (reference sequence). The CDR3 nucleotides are TGTGCCAGTAGTACCATCCCCGTAGGAGGGACTGAAGCTTTCTTT. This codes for CASSTIPVGGTEAFF.

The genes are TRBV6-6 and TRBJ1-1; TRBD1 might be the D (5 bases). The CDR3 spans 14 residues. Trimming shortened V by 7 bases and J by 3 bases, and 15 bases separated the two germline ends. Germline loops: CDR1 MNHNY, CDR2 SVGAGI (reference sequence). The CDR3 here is CASTPPGGYTEAFF. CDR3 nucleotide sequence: TGTGCCAGCACCCCCCCCGGGGGGTACACTGAAGCTTTCTTT.

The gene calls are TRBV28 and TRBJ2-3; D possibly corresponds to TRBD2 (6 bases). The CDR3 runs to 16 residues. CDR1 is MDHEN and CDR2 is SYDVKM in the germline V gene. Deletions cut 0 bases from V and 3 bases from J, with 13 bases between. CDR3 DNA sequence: TGTGCCAGCAGTTTATGGGAGGACGGGGGAACAGATACGCAGTATTTT. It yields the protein CASSLWEDGGTDTQYF.

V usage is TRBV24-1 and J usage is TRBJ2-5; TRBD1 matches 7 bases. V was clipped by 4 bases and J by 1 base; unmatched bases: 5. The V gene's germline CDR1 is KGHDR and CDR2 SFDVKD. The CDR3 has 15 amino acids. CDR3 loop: CATSEFRDSQETQYF. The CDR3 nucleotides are TGTGCCACCAGTGAGTTCCGGGACAGCCAAGAGACCCAGTACTTC.

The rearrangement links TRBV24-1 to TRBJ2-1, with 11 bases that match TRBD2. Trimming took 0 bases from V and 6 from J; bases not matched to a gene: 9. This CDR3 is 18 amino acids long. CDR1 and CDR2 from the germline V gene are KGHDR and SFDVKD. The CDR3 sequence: CATSDLPLTSGNSNEQFF. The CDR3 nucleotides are TGTGCCACCAGTGATTTGCCCTTGACTAGCGGGAACTCCAATGAGCAGTTCTTC.

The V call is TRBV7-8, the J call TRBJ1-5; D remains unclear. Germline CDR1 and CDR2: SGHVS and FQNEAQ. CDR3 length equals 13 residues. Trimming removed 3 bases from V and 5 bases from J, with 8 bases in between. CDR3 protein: CASSFEGDQPQHF. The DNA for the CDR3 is TGTGCCAGCAGCTTCGAGGGTGATCAGCCCCAGCATTTT.

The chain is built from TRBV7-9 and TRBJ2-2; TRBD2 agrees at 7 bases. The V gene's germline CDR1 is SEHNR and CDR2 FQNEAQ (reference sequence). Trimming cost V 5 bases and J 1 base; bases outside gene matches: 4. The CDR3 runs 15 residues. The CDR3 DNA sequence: TGTGCCAGCAGCCGCGCTAGCGGGAACACCGGGGAGCTGTTTTTT. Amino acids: CASSRASGNTGELFF. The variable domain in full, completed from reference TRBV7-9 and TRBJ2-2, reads DTGVSQNPRHKITKRGQNVTFRCDPISEHNRLYWYRQTLGQGPEFLTYFQNEAQLEKSRLLSDRFSAERPKGSFSTLEIQRTEQGDSAMYLCASSRASGNTGELFFGEGSRLTVL.

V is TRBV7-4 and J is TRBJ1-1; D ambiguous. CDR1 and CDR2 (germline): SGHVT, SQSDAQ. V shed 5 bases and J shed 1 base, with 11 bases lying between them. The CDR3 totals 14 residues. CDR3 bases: TGTGCCAGCAGCCCGGGTGGGGAGAACACTGAAGCTTTCTTT. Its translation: CASSPGGENTEAFF.

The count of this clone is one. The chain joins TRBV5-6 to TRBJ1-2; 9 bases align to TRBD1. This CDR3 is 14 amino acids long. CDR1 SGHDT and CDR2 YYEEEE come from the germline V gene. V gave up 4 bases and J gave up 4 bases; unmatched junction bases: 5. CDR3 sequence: CASSPTGGTYGYTF. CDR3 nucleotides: TGTGCCAGCAGCCCTACAGGGGGCACCTATGGCTACACCTTC.

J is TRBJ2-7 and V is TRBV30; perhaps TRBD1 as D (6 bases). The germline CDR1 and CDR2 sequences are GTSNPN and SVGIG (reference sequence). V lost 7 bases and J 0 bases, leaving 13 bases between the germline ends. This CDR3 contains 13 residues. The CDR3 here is CAYGQGSSYEQYF. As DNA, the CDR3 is TGTGCCTATGGTCAGGGGAGCTCCTACGAGCAGTACTTC.

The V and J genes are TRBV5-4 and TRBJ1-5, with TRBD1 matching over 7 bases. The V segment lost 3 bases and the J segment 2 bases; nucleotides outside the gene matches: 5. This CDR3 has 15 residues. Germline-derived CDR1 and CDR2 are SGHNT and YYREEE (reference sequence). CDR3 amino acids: CASSSGQMCNQPQHF. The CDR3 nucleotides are TGTGCCAGCAGCTCGGGACAGATGTGCAATCAGCCCCAGCATTTT.

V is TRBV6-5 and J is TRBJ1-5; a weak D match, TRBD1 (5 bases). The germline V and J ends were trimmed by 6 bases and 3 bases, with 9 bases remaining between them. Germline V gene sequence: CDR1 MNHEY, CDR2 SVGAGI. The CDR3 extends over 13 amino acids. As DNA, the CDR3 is TGTGCCAGCAGCAGACAGTACAATCAGCCCCAGCATTTT. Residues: CASSRQYNQPQHF.

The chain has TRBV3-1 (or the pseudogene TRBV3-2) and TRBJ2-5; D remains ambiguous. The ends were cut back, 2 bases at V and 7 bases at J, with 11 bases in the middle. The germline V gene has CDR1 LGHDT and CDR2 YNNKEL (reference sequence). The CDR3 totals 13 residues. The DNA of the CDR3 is TGTGCCAGCAGCCAACCTGAAGGTCGGACCCAGTACTTC. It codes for CASSQPEGRTQYF.

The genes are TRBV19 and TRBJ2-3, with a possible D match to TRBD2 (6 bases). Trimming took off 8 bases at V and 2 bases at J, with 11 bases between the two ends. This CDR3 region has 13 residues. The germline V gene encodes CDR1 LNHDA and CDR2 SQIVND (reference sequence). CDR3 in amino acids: CASSADYTDTQYF. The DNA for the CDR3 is TGTGCCAGTTCAGCGGACTACACAGATACGCAGTATTTT.

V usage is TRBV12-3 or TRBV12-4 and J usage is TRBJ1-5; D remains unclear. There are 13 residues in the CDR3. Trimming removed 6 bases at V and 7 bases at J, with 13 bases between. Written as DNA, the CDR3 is TGTGCCAGCAGCCCTGCTCCTGGGCAGCCCCAGCATTTT. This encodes CASSPAPGQPQHF.

The CDR3 spells CASSGPAGEQFF. CDR3 nucleotides: TGTGCCAGCAGTGGACCCGCCGGTGAGCAGTTCTTC. V and J are TRBV25-1 and TRBJ2-1; no reliable D call. V dropped 4 bases and J dropped 9 bases, with 10 bases sitting between them. The length of the CDR3 is 12 residues. Per the germline V gene, CDR1 is MGHDK and CDR2 is SYGVNS.